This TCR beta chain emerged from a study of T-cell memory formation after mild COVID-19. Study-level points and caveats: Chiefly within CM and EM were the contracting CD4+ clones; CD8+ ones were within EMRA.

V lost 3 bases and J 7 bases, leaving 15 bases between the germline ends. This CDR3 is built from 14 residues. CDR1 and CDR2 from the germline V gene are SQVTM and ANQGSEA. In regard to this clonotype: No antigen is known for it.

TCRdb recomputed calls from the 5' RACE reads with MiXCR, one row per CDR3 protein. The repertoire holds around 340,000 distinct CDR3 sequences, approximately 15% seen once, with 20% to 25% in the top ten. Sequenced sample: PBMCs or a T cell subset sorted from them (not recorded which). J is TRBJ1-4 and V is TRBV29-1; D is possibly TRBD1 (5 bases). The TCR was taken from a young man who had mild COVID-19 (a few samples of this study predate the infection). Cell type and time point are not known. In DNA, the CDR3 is TGCAGCGTTGATGATCAGGGCTCACGTGAAAAACTGTTTTTT. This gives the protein CSVDDQGSREKLFF.